What follows is one T cell receptor (beta chain) and its context. Its antigen is unidentified. The CDR3 has 15 amino acids. CDR1 and CDR2 (germline): SGHRS, YFSETQ. V lost 3 bases and J lost 4, with 17 bases in between. In total, each donor contributed a single heparinised blood draw that averaged about 120 mL. What was sequenced were expressed TCRB transcripts, since all of the isolated RNA had been reverse transcribed. Only in-frame clones appear in the TCRdb table, and some are missing; sequencing was by immunoSEQ multiplex PCR. Of 200,000 to 250,000 clones listed, 25% to 35% are singletons. This sample stems from a study of beta chain features in type 1 diabetes. Notes on the study in general: The study found that naive, central memory and Treg TCRB repertoires appeared more similar in patients than in healthy donors.

The origin of this receptor is a man aged 30-40 years in good health. J is TRBJ2-7 and V is TRBV5-1, with D possibly being TRBD2 (6 bases). Sequenced input: central memory CD4+ T cells from blood. The chain's CDR3 is CASSSGPTGVYEQYF. The DNA for the CDR3 is TGCGCCAGCAGCTCAGGACCTACGGGGGTTTACGAGCAGTACTTC.